The 24 T cell receptor beta chains below come from one sample, sequenced in a study of Graves' ophthalmopathy and Graves' hyperthyroidism. Amplified material comprised TCR beta CDR3 regions derived from RNA transcripts. RT-PCR was first run with HTBI primers, then multiplex PCR in a second round. TCRdb called the multiplex PCR reads again in MiXCR, with one record for every CDR3 protein. The repertoire holds almost 400,000 distinct CDR3 sequences, with approximately 20% as singletons. The sample comprised peripheral blood. Receptors originate from a woman aged 18-29 years with Graves' ophthalmopathy.

In this sample, this clonotype turned up many times. The V call is TRBV5-1, the J call TRBJ1-6; D is ambiguous. Trimming stripped 0 bases from V and 7 bases from J, with 20 bases between. The CDR3 contains 18 residues. The germline CDR1 and CDR2 sequences are SGHRS and YFSETQ. CDR3 sequence (DNA): TGCGCCAGCAGCTTGGGGTTCTCGGAAAGGGCGTCGAATTCACCCCTCCACTTT. Its protein product is CASSLGFSERASNSPLHF.

A few counts support this clonotype. The J gene is TRBJ2-2, the V gene TRBV6-5; 7 bases map to TRBD1. Germline-derived CDR1 and CDR2 are MNHEY and SVGAGI. This CDR3 comprises 16 residues. With V trimmed by 4 bases and J by 0 bases, 5 bases remained unmatched. CDR3 sequence: CASSFTGTANTGELFF. The CDR3 DNA follows: TGTGCCAGCAGTTTCACGGGGACAGCGAACACCGGGGAGCTGTTTTTT.

This clonotype was found many times. A junction boundary mismatches the germline segment, possibly from a read error. The rearrangement links TRBV7-9 to TRBJ2-5; 10 nucleotides match TRBD2. This CDR3 spans 13 amino acids. Germline-derived CDR1 and CDR2 are SEHNR and FQNEAQ (reference sequence). The CDR3: CASSSGTSESGNF. CDR3 nucleotide sequence: TGTGCCAGCAGCTCCGGGACTAGCGAGTCTGGGAACTTC.

The V and J genes are TRBV28 and TRBJ1-5; D is unclear. There are 15 residues in the CDR3. V lost 6 bases to trimming and J lost 0 bases, with 12 bases between them. The germline V gene has CDR1 MDHEN and CDR2 SYDVKM. CDR3 sequence: CASSQVSHSNQPQHF. CDR3 nucleotide sequence: TGTGCCAGCAGCCAAGTAAGCCATAGCAATCAGCCCCAGCATTTT.

This clonotype appeared many times. In nucleotides, the CDR3 is TGTGCCAGCAGAGCCGGGACAGGGATTTACGAGCAGTACTTC. Its protein product is CASRAGTGIYEQYF. This chain links TRBV2 with TRBJ2-7, with TRBD1 matching 9 bases. V shed 6 bases, J shed 4 bases, and the junction held 7 bases outside the gene matches. Germline-derived CDR1 and CDR2 are SNHLY and FYNNEI. The CDR3 extends over 14 amino acids.

This clonotype was counted ten times or more. This chain uses TRBV13 with TRBJ1-1, with 12 bases fitting TRBD1. CDR3 length: 17 amino acids. The germline CDR1 and CDR2 sequences are PRHDT and FYEKMQ (reference sequence). V gave up 2 bases and J gave up 5 bases; unmatched junction bases: 9. The CDR3 spells CASSLNPGTGGTTEAFF. Written as DNA, the CDR3 is TGTGCCAGCAGCTTAAATCCCGGGACAGGGGGCACAACTGAAGCTTTCTTT.

This clonotype was recorded at least ten times. This chain joins TRBV30 and TRBJ2-7; 7 bases line up with TRBD1. Germline values: CDR1 GTSNPN, CDR2 SVGIG (reference sequence). The CDR3 is made up of 13 amino acids. V was clipped by 5 bases and J by 4 bases; unmatched bases: 8. The CDR3 nucleotides are TGTGCCTGGGACCGGGACAGAGGGTACGAGCAGTACGTC. Translation gives CAWDRDRGYEQYV.

This clonotype was observed many times. The gene calls are TRBV28 and TRBJ2-7; maybe TRBD2 (5 bases). V lost 4 bases to trimming and J lost 2 bases, with 12 bases between them. The germline gives CDR1 MDHEN, CDR2 SYDVKM. The CDR3 runs to 14 residues. The CDR3 DNA is TGTGCCAGCAGTTCCCCCCCGGGGACCTACGAGCAGTACTTC. Its translation is CASSSPPGTYEQYF.

The genes are TRBV10-3 and TRBJ2-7; D possibly corresponds to TRBD2 (6 bases). V gave up 4 bases and J gave up 4 bases, with 14 bases separating them. The CDR3 is 14 amino acids. CDR1 and CDR2 from the germline V gene are ENHRY and SYGVKD. CDR3 nucleotide sequence: TGTGCCATCAGTGGAGTAGGTAGCGGATACGAGCAGTACTTC. It yields the protein CAISGVGSGYEQYF.

As concerns this clonotype: It may be a read error: a sequence one base away is much more abundant. The chain has TRBV4-3 and TRBJ2-7; D possibly corresponds to TRBD1 (5 bases). V lost 1 base, J lost 4 bases, and 14 bases lay in between. Germline-derived CDR1 and CDR2 are LGHNA and YSLEER. The CDR3 length is 15 residues. This CDR3 is CASSQGNDGAYEQYF. The CDR3, as DNA: TGCGCCAGCAGCCAAGGTAATGATGGGGCGTACGAGCAGTACTTC.

This clonotype was counted ten times or more. V and J are TRBV28 and TRBJ1-2; D gene unclear. CDR1 is MDHEN, CDR2 SYDVKM, per germline. The CDR3 length is 16 residues. V lost 4 bases and J 5 bases, leaving 20 bases between the germline ends. CDR3 residues: CASSCNPIADCYGYTF. The CDR3 DNA is TGTGCCAGCAGTTGCAACCCGATCGCAGATTGTTATGGCTACACCTTC.

Ten or more counts support this clonotype. The CDR3 region has the DNA TGTGCCAGCAGTCGGGAAGGGGGACCTTATAATTCACCCCTCCACTTT. This codes for CASSREGGPYNSPLHF. The chain joins TRBV28 to TRBJ1-6, with a possible D match to TRBD1 (6 bases). The CDR3 has 16 amino acids. V dropped 5 bases and J dropped 4 bases, with 15 bases sitting between them. Germline loops: CDR1 MDHEN, CDR2 SYDVKM.

This clonotype has at least ten counts. The chain has TRBV11-2 and TRBJ2-7; D remains ambiguous. The V and J ends lost 1 base and 2 bases respectively, with 18 bases between them. This CDR3 is built from 17 residues. The germline gives CDR1 SGHAT, CDR2 FQNNGV. The CDR3 DNA reads as TGTGCCAGCAGCTTAGTTGTAGGCGAGGCCGCGACCTACGAGCAGTACTTC. It translates to CASSLVVGEAATYEQYF.

This clonotype was observed at least ten times. The gene calls are TRBV30 and TRBJ2-7; no clear D gene. Germline lookup yields CDR1 GTSNPN and CDR2 SVGIG (reference sequence). V dropped 3 bases and J dropped 2 bases, with 8 bases sitting between them. The CDR3 spans 12 residues. DNA of the CDR3: TGTGCCTGGAGCGCCACTACCTACGAGCAGTACTTC. Protein: CAWSATTYEQYF.

This clonotype was seen at least ten times. The chain links TRBV6-4 to TRBJ2-7, with D possibly matching TRBD2 (6 bases). The germline V gene has CDR1 MRHNA and CDR2 SNTAGT. This CDR3 spans 18 amino acids. The V gene lost 5 bases and the J gene lost 2 bases, with 25 bases spanning the gap. DNA of the CDR3: TGTGCCAGCAGTCCCTTTAAGCGGAGGGTCCTAACCCCCTACGAGCAGTACTTC. Translated, it gives CASSPFKRRVLTPYEQYF.

This clonotype appeared many times. This chain uses TRBV11-1 with TRBJ2-5; 7 bases are a match to TRBD2. Losses at the gene ends were 6 bases for V and 1 base for J; bases not matched to a gene: 8. Germline CDR1 is SGHAT and CDR2 is FQDESV (reference sequence). CDR3 length: 15 residues. The CDR3 sequence is CASSKAGAPQETQYF. In nucleotides, the CDR3 is TGTGCCAGCAGTAAGGCGGGAGCGCCCCAAGAGACCCAGTACTTC.

The J gene is TRBJ2-4, the V gene TRBV12-3 or TRBV12-4; D is unresolved. Trimming removed 5 bases from V and 0 bases from J, with 14 bases in between. This CDR3 region has 16 residues. CDR3: CASSPVPAIAKNIQYF. CDR3 nucleotide sequence: TGTGCCAGCAGTCCCGTCCCAGCCATAGCCAAAAACATTCAGTACTTC.

This clonotype was detected ten times or more. The rearrangement links TRBV6-5 to TRBJ2-5, with D hard to call. The CDR3 is made up of 14 amino acids. CDR1 is MNHEY, CDR2 SVGAGI, per germline. The V and J ends lost 0 bases and 7 bases respectively, with 12 bases between them. The chain's CDR3 is CASSYSGQWVTQYF. CDR3 in DNA: TGTGCCAGCAGTTACTCGGGCCAGTGGGTGACCCAGTACTTC.

CDR3 DNA: TGCAGTGCGTCAAGTGGGGCGCACTATGGCTACACCTTC. Translated, it gives CSASSGAHYGYTF. The chain combines TRBV20-1 with TRBJ1-2, with D perhaps TRBD1 (5 bases). The CDR3 has 13 amino acids. Per germline, CDR1 DFQATT and CDR2 SNEGSKA (reference sequence). V dropped 6 bases and J dropped 3 bases, with 14 bases sitting between them.

There are many counts of this clonotype. This chain joins TRBV7-9 and TRBJ1-2; 11 nucleotides agree with TRBD1. V was clipped by 6 bases and J by 6 bases; unmatched bases: 9. This CDR3 has 15 amino acids. CDR1 is SEHNR, CDR2 FQNEAQ, per germline (reference sequence). The CDR3 sequence is CASSTGQGARDGYTF. The CDR3 DNA reads TGTGCCAGCAGTACCGGACAGGGGGCGCGGGATGGCTACACCTTC. Complete variable domain (other parts from reference TRBV7-9 and TRBJ1-2): DTGVSQNPRHKITKRGQNVTFRCDPISEHNRLYWYRQTLGQGPEFLTYFQNEAQLEKSRLLSDRFSAERPKGSFSTLEIQRTEQGDSAMYLCASSTGQGARDGYTFGSGTRLTVV.

This clonotype was picked up many times. The V gene is TRBV6-1, the J gene TRBJ1-1; TRBD1 might be the D (6 bases). The CDR3 sequence is 14 residues long. Trimming shortened V by 3 bases and J by 1 base, and 9 bases separated the two germline ends. Germline values: CDR1 MNHNS, CDR2 SASEGT. The CDR3 spells CASSDRGKNTEAFF. The CDR3 nucleotides are TGTGCCAGCAGTGACAGGGGAAAGAACACTGAAGCTTTCTTT.

This clonotype was seen ten or more times. The chain is built from TRBV7-8 and TRBJ2-2, with 12 bases matching TRBD2. Per the germline V gene, CDR1 is SGHVS and CDR2 is FQNEAQ. This CDR3 is 17 amino acids long. J lost 5 bases, V lost 5 bases, and 9 bases had no gene match. CDR3 DNA: TGTGCCAGCAGCCAAAAAACACTAGCGGGAGGAACCGGGGAGCTGTTTTTT. This sequence encodes CASSQKTLAGGTGELFF.

The gene calls are TRBV11-2 and TRBJ2-7; tentatively, D is TRBD2 (6 bases). From germline, CDR1 is SGHAT and CDR2 FQNNGV. V was clipped by 5 bases and J by 4 bases, with 18 bases between them. The CDR3 spans 15 residues. CDR3 region: CASSPEGGQTYEQYF. The CDR3 DNA reads TGTGCCAGCAGCCCGGAAGGAGGGCAGACATACGAGCAGTACTTC. Based on the CDR3 plus reference TRBV11-2 and TRBJ2-7, the full variable domain is EAGVAQSPRYKIIEKRQSVAFWCNPISGHATLYWYQQILGQGPKLLIQFQNNGVVDDSQLPKDRFSAERLKGVDSTLKIQPAKLEDSAVYLCASSPEGGQTYEQYFGPGTRLTVT.

This clonotype was seen ten or more times. This chain joins TRBV20-1 and TRBJ1-6; a possible D gene is TRBD1 (6 bases). Germline V lookup: CDR1 DFQATT, CDR2 SNEGSKA (reference sequence). Trimming shortened V by 2 bases and J by 1 base, and 12 bases separated the two germline ends. This CDR3 region has 16 residues. CDR3: CSARRGLPSYNSPLHF. CDR3 DNA: TGCAGTGCTAGACGGGGGCTCCCGTCCTATAATTCACCCCTCCACTTT.